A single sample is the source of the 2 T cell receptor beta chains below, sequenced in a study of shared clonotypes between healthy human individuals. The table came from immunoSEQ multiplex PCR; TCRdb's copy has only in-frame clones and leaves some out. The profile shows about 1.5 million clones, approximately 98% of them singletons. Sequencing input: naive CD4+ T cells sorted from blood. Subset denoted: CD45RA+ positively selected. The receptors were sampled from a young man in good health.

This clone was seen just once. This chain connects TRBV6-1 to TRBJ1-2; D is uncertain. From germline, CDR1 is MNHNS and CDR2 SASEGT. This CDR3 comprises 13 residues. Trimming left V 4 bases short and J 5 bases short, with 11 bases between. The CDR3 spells CASSGSRSYGYTF. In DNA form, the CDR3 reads TGTGCCAGCAGTGGTAGTCGTTCTTATGGCTACACCTTC.

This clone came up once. CDR3 loop: CAISDGTKSSYEQYF. The DNA of the CDR3 is TGTGCCATCAGTGATGGGACAAAGTCGTCCTACGAGCAGTACTTC. The chain employs TRBV10-3 and TRBJ2-7, with D possibly being TRBD1 (6 bases). There are 15 residues in the CDR3. The germline CDR1 and CDR2 sequences are ENHRY and SYGVKD. Trimming cost V 3 bases and J 1 base, with 13 bases left between them.